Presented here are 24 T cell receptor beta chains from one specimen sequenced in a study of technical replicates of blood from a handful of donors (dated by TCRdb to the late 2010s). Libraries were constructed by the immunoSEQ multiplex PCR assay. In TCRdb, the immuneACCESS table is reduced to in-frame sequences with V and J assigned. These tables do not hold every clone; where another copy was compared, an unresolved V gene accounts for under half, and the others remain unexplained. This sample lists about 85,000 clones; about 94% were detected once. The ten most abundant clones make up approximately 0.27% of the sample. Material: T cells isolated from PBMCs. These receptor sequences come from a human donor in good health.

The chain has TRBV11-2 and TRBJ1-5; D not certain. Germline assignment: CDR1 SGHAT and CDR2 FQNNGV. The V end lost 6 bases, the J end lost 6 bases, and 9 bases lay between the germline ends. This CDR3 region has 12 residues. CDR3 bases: TGTGCCAGCAGTTCGGAGGGTCAGCCCCAGCATTTT. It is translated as CASSSEGQPQHF.

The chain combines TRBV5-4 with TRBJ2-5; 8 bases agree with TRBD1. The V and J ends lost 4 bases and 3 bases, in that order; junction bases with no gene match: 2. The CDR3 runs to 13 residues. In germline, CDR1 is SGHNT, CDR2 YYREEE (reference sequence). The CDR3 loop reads CASSATGEETQYF. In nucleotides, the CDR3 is TGTGCCAGCAGCGCGACAGGGGAAGAGACCCAGTACTTC.

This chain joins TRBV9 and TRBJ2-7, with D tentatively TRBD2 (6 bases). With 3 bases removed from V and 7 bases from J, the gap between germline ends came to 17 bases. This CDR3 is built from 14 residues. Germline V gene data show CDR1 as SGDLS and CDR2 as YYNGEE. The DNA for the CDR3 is TGTGCCAGCAGCGGATCCCAGCCGGGGGAAGAGCAGTACTTC. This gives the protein CASSGSQPGEEQYF.

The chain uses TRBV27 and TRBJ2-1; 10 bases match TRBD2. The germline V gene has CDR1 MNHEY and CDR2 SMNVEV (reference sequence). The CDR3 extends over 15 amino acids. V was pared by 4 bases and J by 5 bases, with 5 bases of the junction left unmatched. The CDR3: CASSWGLAHHNEQFF. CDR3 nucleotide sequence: TGTGCCAGCAGTTGGGGACTAGCGCACCACAATGAGCAGTTCTTC.

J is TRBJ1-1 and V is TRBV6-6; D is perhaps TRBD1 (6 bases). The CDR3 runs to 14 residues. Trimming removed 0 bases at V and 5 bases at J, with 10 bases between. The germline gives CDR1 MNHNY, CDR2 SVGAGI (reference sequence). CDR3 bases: TGTGCCAGCAGTTACTCCGAGGGGGAAACTGAAGCTTTCTTT. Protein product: CASSYSEGETEAFF.

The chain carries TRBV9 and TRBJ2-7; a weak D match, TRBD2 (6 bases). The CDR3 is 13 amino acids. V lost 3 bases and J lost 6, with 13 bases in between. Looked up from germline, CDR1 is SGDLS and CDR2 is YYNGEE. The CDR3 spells CASSDAGRREQYF. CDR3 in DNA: TGTGCCAGCAGCGACGCAGGGAGGCGCGAGCAGTACTTC.

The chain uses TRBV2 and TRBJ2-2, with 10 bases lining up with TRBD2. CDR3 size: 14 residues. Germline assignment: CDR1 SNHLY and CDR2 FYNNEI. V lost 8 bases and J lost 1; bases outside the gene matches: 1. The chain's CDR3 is CASSSGGNTGELFF. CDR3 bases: TGTGCCAGCTCTAGCGGGGGGAACACCGGGGAGCTGTTTTTT.

The DNA of the CDR3 is TGTGCCAGCAGCCGCGGACTCGAACGCTCTGGAAACACCATATATTTT. It translates to CASSRGLERSGNTIYF. V and J are TRBV6-6 and TRBJ1-3; no definite D call. The CDR3 spans 16 residues. V was shortened by 6 bases and J by 0 bases, with 15 bases between the two germline ends. The germline V gene has CDR1 MNHNY and CDR2 SVGAGI (reference sequence).

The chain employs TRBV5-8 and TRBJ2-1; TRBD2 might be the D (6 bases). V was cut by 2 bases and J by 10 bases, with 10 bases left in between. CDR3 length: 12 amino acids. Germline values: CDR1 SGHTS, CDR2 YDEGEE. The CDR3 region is CASSLSGVEQFF. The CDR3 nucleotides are TGTGCCAGCAGCTTATCGGGAGTGGAGCAGTTCTTC.

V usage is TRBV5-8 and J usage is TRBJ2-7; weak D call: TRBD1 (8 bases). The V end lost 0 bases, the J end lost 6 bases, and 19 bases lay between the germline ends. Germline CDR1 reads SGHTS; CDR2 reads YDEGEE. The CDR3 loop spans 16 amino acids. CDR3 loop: CASSLDKRGQAREQYF. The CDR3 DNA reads TGTGCCAGCAGCTTGGATAAGCGGGGACAGGCGCGCGAGCAGTACTTC.

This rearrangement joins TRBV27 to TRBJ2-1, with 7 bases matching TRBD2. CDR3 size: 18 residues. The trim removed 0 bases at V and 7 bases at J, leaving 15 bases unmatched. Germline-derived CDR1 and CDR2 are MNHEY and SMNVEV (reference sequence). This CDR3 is CASSLSPGGLARFNEQFF. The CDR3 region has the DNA TGTGCCAGCAGTTTATCGCCGGGGGGATTAGCGAGATTTAATGAGCAGTTCTTC.

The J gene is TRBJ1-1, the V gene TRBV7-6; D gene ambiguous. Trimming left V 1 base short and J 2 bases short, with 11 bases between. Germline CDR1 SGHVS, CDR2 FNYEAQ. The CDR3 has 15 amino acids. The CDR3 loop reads CASSLGSNFNTEAFF. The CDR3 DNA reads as TGTGCCAGCAGCTTAGGTTCCAACTTCAACACTGAAGCTTTCTTT.

CDR3 residues: CASSEAGSTEAFF. The CDR3 DNA is TGCGCCAGCAGTGAGGCAGGAAGTACTGAAGCTTTCTTT. The gene calls are TRBV10-1 and TRBJ1-1; D unclear. V lost 2 bases and J lost 5, with 9 bases in between. In germline, CDR1 is WNHNN, CDR2 SYGVQD (reference sequence). This CDR3 is 13 amino acids long.

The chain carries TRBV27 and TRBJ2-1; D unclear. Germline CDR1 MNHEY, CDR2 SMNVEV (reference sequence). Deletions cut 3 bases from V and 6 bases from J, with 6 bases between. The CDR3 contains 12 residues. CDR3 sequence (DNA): TGTGCCAGCAGTTTCGGTTCCAATGAGCAGTTCTTC. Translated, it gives CASSFGSNEQFF.

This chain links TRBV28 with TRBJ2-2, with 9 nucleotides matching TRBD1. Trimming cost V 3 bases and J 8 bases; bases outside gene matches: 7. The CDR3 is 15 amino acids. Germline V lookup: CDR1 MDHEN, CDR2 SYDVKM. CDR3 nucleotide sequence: TGTGCCAGCAGTTTCCAACAGGGGGCTTCAGGGGAGCTGTTTTTT. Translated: CASSFQQGASGELFF.

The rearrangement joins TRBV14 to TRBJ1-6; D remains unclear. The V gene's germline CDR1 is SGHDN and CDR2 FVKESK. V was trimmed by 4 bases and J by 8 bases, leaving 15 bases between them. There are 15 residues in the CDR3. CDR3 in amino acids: CASSLWVSTDSPLHF. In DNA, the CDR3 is TGTGCCAGCAGCCTCTGGGTCTCCACAGATTCACCCCTCCACTTT. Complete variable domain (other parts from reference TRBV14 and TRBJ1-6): EAGVTQFPSHSVIEKGQTVTLRCDPISGHDNLYWYRRVMGKEIKFLLHFVKESKQDESGMPNNRFLAERTGGTYSTLKVQPAELEDSGVYFCASSLWVSTDSPLHFGNGTRLTVT.

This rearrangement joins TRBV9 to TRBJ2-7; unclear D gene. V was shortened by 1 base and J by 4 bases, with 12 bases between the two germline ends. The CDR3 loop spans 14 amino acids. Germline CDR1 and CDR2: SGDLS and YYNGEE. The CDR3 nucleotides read TGTGCCAGCAGCGTATCTTCAGGCCTTTACGAGCAGTACTTC. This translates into CASSVSSGLYEQYF.

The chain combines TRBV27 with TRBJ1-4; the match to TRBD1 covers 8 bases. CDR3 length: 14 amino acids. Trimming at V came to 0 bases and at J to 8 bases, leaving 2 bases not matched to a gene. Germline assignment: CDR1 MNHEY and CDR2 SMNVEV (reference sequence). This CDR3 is CASSLSDREEKLFF. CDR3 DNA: TGTGCCAGCAGTTTATCGGACAGGGAAGAAAAACTGTTTTTT.

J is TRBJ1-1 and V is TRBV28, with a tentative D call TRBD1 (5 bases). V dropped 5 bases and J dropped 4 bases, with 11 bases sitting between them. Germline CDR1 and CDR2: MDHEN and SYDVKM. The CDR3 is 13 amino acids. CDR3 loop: CASSPSRGTEAFF. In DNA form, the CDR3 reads TGTGCCAGCAGTCCCAGTAGGGGCACTGAAGCTTTCTTT.

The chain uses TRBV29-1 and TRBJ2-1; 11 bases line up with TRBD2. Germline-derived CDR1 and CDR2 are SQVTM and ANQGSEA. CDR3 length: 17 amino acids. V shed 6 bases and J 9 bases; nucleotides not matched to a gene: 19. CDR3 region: CSVGTSQLAGVEVEQFF. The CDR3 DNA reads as TGCAGCGTCGGAACTTCCCAACTAGCGGGAGTTGAAGTTGAGCAGTTCTTC.

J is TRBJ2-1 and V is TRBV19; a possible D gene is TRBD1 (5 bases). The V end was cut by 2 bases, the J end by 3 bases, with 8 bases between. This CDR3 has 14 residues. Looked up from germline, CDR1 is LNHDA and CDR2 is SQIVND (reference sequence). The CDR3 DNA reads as TGTGCCAGTAGTATAAGGGGCCGCTACAATGAGCAGTTCTTC. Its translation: CASSIRGRYNEQFF. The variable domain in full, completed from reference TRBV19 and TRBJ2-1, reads DGGITQSPKYLFRKEGQNVTLSCEQNLNHDAMYWYRQDPGQGLRLIYYSQIVNDFQKGDIAEGYSVSREKKESFPLTVTSAQKNPTAFYLCASSIRGRYNEQFFGPGTRLTVL.

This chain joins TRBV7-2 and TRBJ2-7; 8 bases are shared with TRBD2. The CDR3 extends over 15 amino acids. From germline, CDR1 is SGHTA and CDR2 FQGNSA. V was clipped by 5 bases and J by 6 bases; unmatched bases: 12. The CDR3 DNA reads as TGTGCCAGCAGCCCAGGTCGGGGGGGCGTATTCGAGCAGTACTTC. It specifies CASSPGRGGVFEQYF. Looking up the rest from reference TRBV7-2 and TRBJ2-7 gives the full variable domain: GAGVSQSPSNKVTEKGKDVELRCDPISGHTALYWYRQSLGQGLEFLIYFQGNSAPDKSGLPSDRFSAERTGGSVSTLTIQRTQQEDSAVYLCASSPGRGGVFEQYFGPGTRLTVT.

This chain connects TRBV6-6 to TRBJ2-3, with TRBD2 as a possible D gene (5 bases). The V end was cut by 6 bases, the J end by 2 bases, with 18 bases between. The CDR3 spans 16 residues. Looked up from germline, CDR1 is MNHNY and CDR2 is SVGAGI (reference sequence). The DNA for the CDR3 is TGTGCCAGCAGCCCCCTTGAGCGGAGACTCACAGATACGCAGTATTTT. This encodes CASSPLERRLTDTQYF.

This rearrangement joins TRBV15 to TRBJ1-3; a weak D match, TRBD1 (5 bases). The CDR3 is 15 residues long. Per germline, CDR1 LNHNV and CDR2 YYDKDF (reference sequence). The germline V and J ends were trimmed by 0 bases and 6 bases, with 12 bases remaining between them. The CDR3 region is CATSRDRGVENTIYF. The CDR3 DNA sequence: TGTGCCACCAGCAGAGATCGGGGGGTCGAAAACACCATATATTTT.